Presented here are 22 T cell receptor beta chains from one specimen sequenced in a study of cytomegalovirus exposure and HLA in healthy donors. With 60 Vbeta and 13 Jbeta primers, the PCR was carried out. Data came from immunoSEQ multiplex PCR; TCRdb stores just in-frame clones and leaves some out. The sample holds around 130,000 clones, more than 80% seen once. The sequencing sample was made of PBMCs. The source is a woman aged 40 to 55 in good health and CMV-seropositive.

This clone was seen a few times. The chain links TRBV6-6 to TRBJ1-1; maybe TRBD1 (5 bases). CDR1 is MNHNY, CDR2 SVGAGI, per germline (reference sequence). The CDR3 is 12 amino acids. The ends were cut back, 7 bases at V and 5 bases at J, with 11 bases in the middle. Written as DNA, the CDR3 is TGTGCCAGCACCTTCAGGGATACTGAAGCTTTCTTT. This codes for CASTFRDTEAFF.

J is TRBJ2-6 and V is TRBV11-2; 9 bases match TRBD1. The CDR3 contains 15 residues. V shed 3 bases and J 10 bases; nucleotides not matched to a gene: 7. Germline lookup yields CDR1 SGHAT and CDR2 FQNNGV. DNA for the CDR3: TGTGCCAGCAGCTTGAGGACAGGGGATTGGAACGTCCTGACTTTC. Its translation: CASSLRTGDWNVLTF. Full variable domain (rest looked up from reference TRBV11-2 and TRBJ2-6): EAGVAQSPRYKIIEKRQSVAFWCNPISGHATLYWYQQILGQGPKLLIQFQNNGVVDDSQLPKDRFSAERLKGVDSTLKIQPAKLEDSAVYLCASSLRTGDWNVLTFGAGSRLTVL.

Comments on this clone: One end of the junction varies from germline; a read error may be responsible. This chain uses TRBV7-7 with TRBJ2-2; D is uncertain. CDR1 is SSHAT and CDR2 is FNYEAQ in the germline V gene (reference sequence). The CDR3 is 13 residues long. The CDR3 spells CASSFLVTGELFF. CDR3 sequence (DNA): TGTGCTAGCAGCTTCCTCGTCACCGGGGAGCTGTTTTTT.

V usage is TRBV2 and J usage is TRBJ1-1, with D maybe TRBD1 (6 bases). V lost 4 bases and J lost 4, with 16 bases in between. This CDR3 is 15 amino acids long. Germline CDR1 is SNHLY and CDR2 is FYNNEI. Here the CDR3 DNA reads TGTGCCAGCAGTGTTGGGGGGGCTCAGGGCACTGAAGCTTTCTTT. It translates to CASSVGGAQGTEAFF. The full variable domain, with the rest looked up from reference TRBV2 and TRBJ1-1, is EPEVTQTPSHQVTQMGQEVILRCVPISNHLYFYWYRQILGQKVEFLVSFYNNEISEKSEIFDDQFSVERPDGSNFTLKIRSTKLEDSAMYFCASSVGGAQGTEAFFGQGTRLTVV.

V gene TRBV11-2 combines with J gene TRBJ2-2; the D gene is possibly TRBD2 (7 bases). Germline lookup yields CDR1 SGHAT and CDR2 FQNNGV. Trimming stripped 3 bases from V and 4 bases from J, with 15 bases between. The CDR3 runs to 16 residues. The CDR3 here is CASSLQEGGVTGELFF. The CDR3, as DNA: TGTGCCAGCAGCTTGCAGGAAGGGGGGGTCACCGGGGAGCTGTTTTTT.

The chain combines TRBV28 with TRBJ1-1; D ambiguous. Germline assignment: CDR1 MDHEN and CDR2 SYDVKM. The V end lost 2 bases, the J end lost 5 bases, and 18 bases lay between the germline ends. This CDR3 has 16 amino acids. CDR3 sequence (DNA): TGTGCCAGCAGTTTAGGAGGCGCCACCAGAGGTACTGAAGCTTTCTTT. The encoded protein is CASSLGGATRGTEAFF.

V gene TRBV14 combines with J gene TRBJ2-4; D possibly corresponds to TRBD2 (5 bases). V lost 4 bases and J lost 6, with 16 bases in between. CDR1 SGHDN and CDR2 FVKESK come from the germline V gene. The CDR3 covers 15 residues. CDR3 in DNA: TGTGCCAGCAGCCGAGGGTTCGGGGTCGGAAACATTCAGTACTTC. It translates to CASSRGFGVGNIQYF.

The chain couples TRBV11-2 to TRBJ2-5; D perhaps matches TRBD1 (6 bases). The ends were cut back, 3 bases at V and 5 bases at J, with 19 bases in the middle. The CDR3 runs 16 residues. The germline gives CDR1 SGHAT, CDR2 FQNNGV. The CDR3 sequence: CASSFFGGVLGETQYF. The CDR3 nucleotides are TGTGCCAGCAGCTTTTTTGGGGGCGTTCTCGGCGAGACCCAGTACTTC.

The chain employs TRBV5-1 and TRBJ2-5; 7 bases map to TRBD2. Germline CDR1 is SGHRS and CDR2 is YFSETQ. V was pared by 2 bases and J by 7 bases, with 14 bases of the junction left unmatched. The length of the CDR3 is 16 residues. CDR3 amino acids: CASSFGAGREWGTQYF. Here the CDR3 DNA reads TGCGCCAGCAGCTTCGGAGCGGGACGGGAGTGGGGGACCCAGTACTTC.

This chain's CDR3 is CASSLGLWDEQYF. The CDR3 nucleotides are TGTGCCAGCAGCTTGGGACTCTGGGACGAGCAGTACTTC. The V and J genes are TRBV5-6 and TRBJ2-7; D gene ambiguous. This CDR3 comprises 13 residues. Between the trimmed V and J ends, which lost 0 bases and 5 bases, there was a span of 9 bases. Germline V gene sequence: CDR1 SGHDT, CDR2 YYEEEE.

The chain recombines TRBV5-1 with TRBJ2-3; 9 nucleotides agree with TRBD2. The CDR3 runs to 15 residues. Unmatched junction bases numbered 7, after V lost 5 bases and J lost 3 bases. Per the germline V gene, CDR1 is SGHRS and CDR2 is YFSETQ. The CDR3 reads CASREGLAGTDTQYF. CDR3 in DNA: TGCGCCAGCAGGGAGGGGCTAGCGGGAACAGATACGCAGTATTTT.

V and J are TRBV19 and TRBJ2-2; TRBD2 agrees at 9 bases. The CDR3 covers 14 residues. The germline gives CDR1 LNHDA, CDR2 SQIVND (reference sequence). The ends lost 7 bases at V and 4 bases at J; junction bases unmatched: 4. The CDR3 coding sequence is TGTGCCAGTAAGGGTAGCGGGAGCACCGGGGAGCTGTTTTTT. Its protein product is CASKGSGSTGELFF.

This chain links TRBV18 with TRBJ2-5; 8 bases line up with TRBD2. The V segment lost 0 bases and the J segment 5 bases; nucleotides outside the gene matches: 14. Germline V gene data show CDR1 as KGHSH and CDR2 as LQKENI. The CDR3 consists of 18 residues. CDR3 nucleotide sequence: TGTGCCAGCTCACCACCCAACGGGAGGGTCAGGGGATCGGAGACCCAGTACTTC. Protein sequence: CASSPPNGRVRGSETQYF.

The rearrangement joins TRBV5-4 to TRBJ2-7; tentatively, D is TRBD1 (5 bases). Germline V gives CDR1 SGHNT, CDR2 YYREEE (reference sequence). The CDR3 is made up of 13 amino acids. With 0 bases removed from V and 5 bases from J, the gap between germline ends came to 9 bases. In DNA form, the CDR3 reads TGTGCCAGCAGCTTGGGACAGAACGACGAGCAGTACTTC. The encoded protein is CASSLGQNDEQYF.

The CDR3 nucleotides are TGTGCCAGCAGCGAGAAGAAAGGGACAAAGAGCACTGAAGCTTTCTTT. Translating it yields CASSEKKGTKSTEAFF. This chain joins TRBV7-8 and TRBJ1-1; the D gene is possibly TRBD1 (6 bases). The CDR3 loop spans 16 amino acids. V was clipped by 5 bases and J by 4 bases, with 20 bases between them. Germline V lookup: CDR1 SGHVS, CDR2 FQNEAQ. The full variable domain, its missing parts supplied by reference TRBV7-8 and TRBJ1-1, is GAGVSQSPRYKVAKRGQDVALRCDPISGHVSLFWYQQALGQGPEFLTYFQNEAQLDKSGLPSDRFFAERPEGSVSTLKIQRTQQEDSAVYLCASSEKKGTKSTEAFFGQGTRLTVV.

The chain joins TRBV27 to TRBJ1-5; D possibly corresponds to TRBD1 (5 bases). This CDR3 has 16 amino acids. V lost 6 bases to trimming and J lost 2 bases, with 17 bases between them. Germline loops: CDR1 MNHEY, CDR2 SMNVEV (reference sequence). CDR3 sequence (DNA): TGTGCCAGCAGCCTACGATGGGGGGAAGGCAATCAGCCCCAGCATTTT. Its protein product is CASSLRWGEGNQPQHF.

The chain combines TRBV19 with TRBJ1-1; D gene unclear. This CDR3 comprises 13 residues. V lost 10 bases to trimming and J lost 1 base, with 13 bases between them. Looked up from germline, CDR1 is LNHDA and CDR2 is SQIVND (reference sequence). The CDR3 here is CATASRENTEAFF. The CDR3 DNA sequence: TGTGCCACCGCTTCGAGGGAGAACACTGAAGCTTTCTTT. The full variable domain, its missing parts supplied by reference TRBV19 and TRBJ1-1, is DGGITQSPKYLFRKEGQNVTLSCEQNLNHDAMYWYRQDPGQGLRLIYYSQIVNDFQKGDIAEGYSVSREKKESFPLTVTSAQKNPTAFYLCATASRENTEAFFGQGTRLTVV.

The J gene is TRBJ2-3, the V gene TRBV7-2; D may be TRBD2 (6 bases). The CDR3 loop spans 15 amino acids. The ends were cut back, 2 bases at V and 4 bases at J, with 13 bases in the middle. Germline CDR1 reads SGHTA; CDR2 reads FQGNSA. CDR3 DNA: TGTGCCAGCAGCTTAAGACTAGATCGGGCAGATACGCAGTATTTT. Protein product: CASSLRLDRADTQYF.

The DNA of the CDR3 is TGTGCCAGCAGCACCGGACAGGGGACCGATGAGCAGTTCTTC. Protein: CASSTGQGTDEQFF. The chain employs TRBV5-6 and TRBJ2-1; 9 positions agree with TRBD1. Germline loops: CDR1 SGHDT, CDR2 YYEEEE. The CDR3 runs to 14 residues. V lost 4 bases and J lost 8; bases outside the gene matches: 7.

The genes are TRBV9 and TRBJ1-2; TRBD1 is a possible D gene (5 bases). Germline V lookup: CDR1 SGDLS, CDR2 YYNGEE. This CDR3 is 14 amino acids long. V was trimmed by 0 bases and J by 1 base, leaving 7 bases between them. CDR3 amino acids: CASSVADSNYGYTF. The DNA for the CDR3 is TGTGCCAGCAGCGTAGCTGACAGTAACTATGGCTACACCTTC. The full variable domain, its missing parts supplied by reference TRBV9 and TRBJ1-2, is DSGVTQTPKHLITATGQRVTLRCSPRSGDLSVYWYQQSLDQGLQFLIQYYNGEERAKGNILERFSAQQFPDLHSELNLSSLELGDSALYFCASSVADSNYGYTFGSGTRLTVV.

The chain employs TRBV7-2 and TRBJ2-4; 8 nucleotides line up with TRBD2. This CDR3 is built from 15 residues. V was clipped by 5 bases and J by 6 bases; unmatched bases: 9. In germline, CDR1 is SGHTA, CDR2 FQGNSA. The CDR3 protein is CASSKSRTSTNIQYF. DNA for the CDR3: TGTGCCAGCAGCAAATCTCGGACTAGCACAAACATTCAGTACTTC.

The chain employs TRBV5-4 and TRBJ2-5; the D gene is possibly TRBD2 (5 bases). The length of the CDR3 is 12 residues. Per germline, CDR1 SGHNT and CDR2 YYREEE (reference sequence). V was trimmed by 4 bases and J by 5 bases, leaving 9 bases between them. The CDR3 protein is CASSRSGETQYF. The CDR3 nucleotides are TGTGCCAGCAGCCGTTCGGGGGAGACCCAGTACTTC.